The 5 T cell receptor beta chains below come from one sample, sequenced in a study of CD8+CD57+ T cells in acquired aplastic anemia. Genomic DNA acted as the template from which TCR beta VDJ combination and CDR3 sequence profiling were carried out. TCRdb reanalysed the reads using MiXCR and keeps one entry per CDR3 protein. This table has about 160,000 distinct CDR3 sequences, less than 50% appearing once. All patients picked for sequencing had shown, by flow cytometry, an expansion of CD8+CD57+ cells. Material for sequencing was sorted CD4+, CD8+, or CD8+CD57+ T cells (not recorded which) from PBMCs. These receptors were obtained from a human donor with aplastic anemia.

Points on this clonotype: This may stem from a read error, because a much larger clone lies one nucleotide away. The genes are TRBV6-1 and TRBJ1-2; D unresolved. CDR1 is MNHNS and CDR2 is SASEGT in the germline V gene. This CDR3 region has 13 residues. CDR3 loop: CANSEQENYGYTF. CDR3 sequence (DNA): TGTGCCAACAGTGAGCAGGAAAACTATGGCTACACCTTC.

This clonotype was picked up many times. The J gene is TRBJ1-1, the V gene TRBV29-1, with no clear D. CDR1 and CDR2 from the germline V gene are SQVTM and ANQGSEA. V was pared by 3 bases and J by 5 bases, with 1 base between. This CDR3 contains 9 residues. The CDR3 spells CSVETEAFF. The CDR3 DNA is TGCAGCGTTGAGACTGAAGCTTTCTTT.

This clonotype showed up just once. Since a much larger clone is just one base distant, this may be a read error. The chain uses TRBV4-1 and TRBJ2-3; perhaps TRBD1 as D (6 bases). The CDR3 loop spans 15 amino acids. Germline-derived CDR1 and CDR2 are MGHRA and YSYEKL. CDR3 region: CASNQADSGADTQYF. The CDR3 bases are TGCGCCAGCAACCAAGCAGATTCAGGGGCAGATACGCAGTATTTT.

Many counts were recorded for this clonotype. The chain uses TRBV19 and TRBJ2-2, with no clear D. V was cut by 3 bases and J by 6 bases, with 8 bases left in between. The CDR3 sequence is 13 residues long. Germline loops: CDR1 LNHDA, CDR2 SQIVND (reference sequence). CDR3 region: CASSIGRAGELFF. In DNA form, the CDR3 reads TGTGCCAGTAGTATTGGTCGTGCCGGGGAGCTGTTTTTT.

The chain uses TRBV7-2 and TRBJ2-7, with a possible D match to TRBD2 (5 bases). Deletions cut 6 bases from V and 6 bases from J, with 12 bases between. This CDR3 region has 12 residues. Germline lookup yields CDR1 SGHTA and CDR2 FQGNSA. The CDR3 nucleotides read TGTGCCAGCAGTCTTACTAGTGCCGAGCAGTACTTC. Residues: CASSLTSAEQYF.